A selection of T cell receptor beta chains follows, all from one sample in a study of blood T cell repertoires in COVID-19. Sequenced by immunoSEQ multiplex PCR; TCRdb stores in-frame clones only, minus some. Of around 70,000 clones in the sample, about 80% were seen once. Material for sequencing was peripheral blood. Receptors originate from a human donor in a cohort sampled during active COVID-19. Each CDR3 is given without its conserved first and last residue. Fields, in order: V gene, J gene, CDR3 protein.

V gene: TRBV3-1/TRBV3-2
J gene: TRBJ2-7
CDR3 protein: ASSQVTSGSPREQY

V gene: TRBV27
J gene: TRBJ2-1
CDR3 protein: ASTLGDEQF

V gene: TRBV9
J gene: TRBJ2-7
CDR3 protein: ASSPSIGTSGLPYEQY

V gene: TRBV5-4
J gene: TRBJ2-6
CDR3 protein: ASSFSRQVLSSGANVLT

V gene: TRBV30
J gene: TRBJ1-5
CDR3 protein: AWSVRGGINQPQH

V gene: TRBV28
J gene: TRBJ1-4
CDR3 protein: ASSFHNKRTVQDEKLF

V gene: TRBV19
J gene: TRBJ2-3
CDR3 protein: ASSMTAQSTDTQY

V gene: TRBV15
J gene: TRBJ2-7
CDR3 protein: ATSRGGRETYEQY

V gene: TRBV6-2/TRBV6-3
J gene: TRBJ1-2
CDR3 protein: ASSYSGGRGGYT

V gene: TRBV11-1
J gene: TRBJ2-5
CDR3 protein: ASSGLAGSQETQY

V gene: TRBV19
J gene: TRBJ2-1
CDR3 protein: ASSLGAGANEQF

V gene: TRBV4-3
J gene: TRBJ1-6
CDR3 protein: ASSQDLGAPNNSPLH

V gene: TRBV5-1
J gene: TRBJ2-7
CDR3 protein: ASSAAGTRNEQY

V gene: TRBV3-1/TRBV3-2
J gene: TRBJ2-5
CDR3 protein: ASSRTSGRSQETQY

V gene: TRBV5-4
J gene: TRBJ2-7
CDR3 protein: ASSSASGTLTYEQY

V gene: TRBV4-2
J gene: TRBJ2-2
CDR3 protein: ASSQEASGNTGELF

V gene: TRBV4-3
J gene: TRBJ1-2
CDR3 protein: ASSQDRGQDYGYT

V gene: TRBV28
J gene: TRBJ1-5
CDR3 protein: ASSFGRQPQH

V gene: TRBV27
J gene: TRBJ2-7
CDR3 protein: ASSLGGRHYEQY

V gene: TRBV19
J gene: TRBJ2-7
CDR3 protein: ASRPGQGFHEQY

V gene: TRBV6-5
J gene: TRBJ1-2
CDR3 protein: ASTRTANYGYT

V gene: TRBV2
J gene: TRBJ2-5
CDR3 protein: ASRREETQY

V gene: TRBV6-5
J gene: TRBJ2-7
CDR3 protein: ASGKGLLYEQY

V gene: TRBV7-2
J gene: TRBJ1-5
CDR3 protein: ASSSGDNQPQH

V gene: TRBV7-2
J gene: TRBJ1-1
CDR3 protein: ASSSQRDRAKTEAF

V gene: TRBV28
J gene: TRBJ1-1
CDR3 protein: ASSDRDSAEAF

V gene: TRBV27
J gene: TRBJ1-2
CDR3 protein: ASSPGTYGYT

V gene: TRBV7-8
J gene: TRBJ1-2
CDR3 protein: ASSLESGRISYT

V gene: TRBV27
J gene: TRBJ1-1
CDR3 protein: ASSPGQRWVNTEAF

V gene: TRBV30
J gene: TRBJ1-1
CDR3 protein: AWGSQGHQRAF

V gene: TRBV6-2/TRBV6-3
J gene: TRBJ2-7
CDR3 protein: ASSYSRTYPSYEQY

V gene: TRBV6-1
J gene: TRBJ2-3
CDR3 protein: ASSEPDRGKPYYGADTQY

V gene: TRBV13
J gene: TRBJ2-5
CDR3 protein: ASSSGLAGEQETQY

V gene: TRBV30
J gene: TRBJ2-7
CDR3 protein: AWSSTRLAGESYEQY

V gene: TRBV5-4
J gene: TRBJ2-7
CDR3 protein: ASSRDREREQY